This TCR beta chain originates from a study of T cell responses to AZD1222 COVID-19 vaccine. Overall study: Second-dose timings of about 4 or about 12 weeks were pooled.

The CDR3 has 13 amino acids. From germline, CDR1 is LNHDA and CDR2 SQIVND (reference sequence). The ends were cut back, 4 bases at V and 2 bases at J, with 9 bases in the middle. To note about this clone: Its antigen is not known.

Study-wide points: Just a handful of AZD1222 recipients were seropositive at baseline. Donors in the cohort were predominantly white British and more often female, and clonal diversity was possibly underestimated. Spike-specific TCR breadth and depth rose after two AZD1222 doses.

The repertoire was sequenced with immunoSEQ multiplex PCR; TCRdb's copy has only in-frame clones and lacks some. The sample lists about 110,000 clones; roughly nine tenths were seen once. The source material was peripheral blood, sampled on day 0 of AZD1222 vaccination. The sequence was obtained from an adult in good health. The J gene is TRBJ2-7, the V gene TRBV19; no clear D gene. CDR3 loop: CASSTYETYEQYF. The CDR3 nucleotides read TGTGCCAGTAGTACTTATGAAACCTACGAGCAGTACTTC.